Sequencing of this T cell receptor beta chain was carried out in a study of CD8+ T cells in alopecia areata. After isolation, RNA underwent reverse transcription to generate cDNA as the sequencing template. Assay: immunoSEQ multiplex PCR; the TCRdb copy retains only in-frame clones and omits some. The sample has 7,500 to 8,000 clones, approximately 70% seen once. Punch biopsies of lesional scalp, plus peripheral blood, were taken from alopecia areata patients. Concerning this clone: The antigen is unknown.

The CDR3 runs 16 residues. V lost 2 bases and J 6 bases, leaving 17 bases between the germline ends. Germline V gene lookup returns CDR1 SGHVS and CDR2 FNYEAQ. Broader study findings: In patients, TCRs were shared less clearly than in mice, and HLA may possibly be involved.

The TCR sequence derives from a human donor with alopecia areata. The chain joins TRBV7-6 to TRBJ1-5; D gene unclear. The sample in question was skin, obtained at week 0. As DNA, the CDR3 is TGTGCCAGCAGCTTATCCCCCCCACCCCGAGGTCAGCCCCAGCATTTT. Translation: CASSLSPPPRGQPQHF.